These 26 T cell receptor beta chains were all obtained from the same sample, sequenced in a study of T cells in Graves' hyperthyroidism and ophthalmopathy. RNA transcripts were the template for amplifying TCR beta CDR3 regions. TCR CDR3 underwent first-round RT-PCR with the HTBI primer set. MiXCR, applied by TCRdb to the multiplex PCR reads, yields one record per CDR3 protein. The data contain around 290,000 distinct CDR3 sequences, 13% of them singletons. Sequencing was performed on blood. The receptor set was obtained from a woman aged 25 to 39 with Graves' hyperthyroidism that later progressed to Graves' ophthalmopathy.

This clonotype was counted many times. The rearrangement uses TRBV6-2 or TRBV6-3 and TRBJ2-7; weak D call: TRBD1 (6 bases). V was shortened by 8 bases and J by 1 base, with 24 bases between the two germline ends. Germline V gene sequence: CDR1 MNHEY, CDR2 SVGEGT. This CDR3 spans 17 amino acids. The CDR3: CASWSGQPDRPSYEQYF. As DNA, the CDR3 is TGTGCCAGCTGGAGCGGACAGCCCGACCGGCCATCCTACGAGCAGTACTTC.

This clonotype has ten or more counts. The J gene is TRBJ2-7, the V gene TRBV27; D is possibly TRBD2 (6 bases). The CDR3 loop spans 16 amino acids. Germline V CDR1 and CDR2: MNHEY, SMNVEV (reference sequence). Between the trimmed V and J ends, which lost 4 bases and 2 bases, there was a span of 18 bases. In DNA form, the CDR3 reads TGTGCCAGCAGTTGGGGCAGTGAGCGGACTACCTACGAGCAGTACTTC. Translation: CASSWGSERTTYEQYF.

This clonotype came up many times. The chain combines TRBV27 with TRBJ1-2; possibly TRBD1 for D (6 bases). CDR1 MNHEY and CDR2 SMNVEV come from the germline V gene (reference sequence). V was clipped by 4 bases and J by 7 bases, with 19 bases between them. CDR3 size: 15 residues. CDR3 bases: TGTGCCAGCAGTTCCAAGACAGGCATTGGTTTTGGCTACACCTTC. Protein product: CASSSKTGIGFGYTF.

The sample holds many counts of this clonotype. This chain links TRBV2 with TRBJ2-3, with 8 positions matching TRBD1. V lost 4 bases, J lost 2 bases, and 5 bases stayed unmatched. This CDR3 comprises 15 residues. Germline values: CDR1 SNHLY, CDR2 FYNNEI. The CDR3 DNA sequence: TGTGCCAGCAGTGCGGGACAGGATCCCACAGATACGCAGTATTTT. Residues: CASSAGQDPTDTQYF.

The sample holds many counts of this clonotype. The rearrangement uses TRBV27 and TRBJ1-2; a possible D gene is TRBD1 (5 bases). Looked up from germline, CDR1 is MNHEY and CDR2 is SMNVEV (reference sequence). Trimming stripped 5 bases from V and 2 bases from J, with 15 bases between. This CDR3 has 15 residues. For the CDR3, the DNA is TGTGCCAGCAGTCCCTCGGGACGGATGAACTATGGCTACACCTTC. Protein: CASSPSGRMNYGYTF.

This clonotype occurred a few times. V usage is TRBV20-1 and J usage is TRBJ2-1; 7 bases are shared with TRBD2. V lost 6 bases, J lost 9 bases, and 5 bases stayed unmatched. The CDR3 has 11 residues. The V gene's germline CDR1 is DFQATT and CDR2 SNEGSKA (reference sequence). CDR3 amino acids: CSAGEGGEQFF. The CDR3 DNA is TGCAGTGCGGGGGAGGGAGGTGAGCAGTTCTTC.

This clonotype was found many times. The chain carries TRBV30 and TRBJ2-3; TRBD2 agrees at 7 bases. J was trimmed by 0 bases and V by 6 bases; bases with no gene match: 9. The CDR3 spans 15 residues. Germline loops: CDR1 GTSNPN, CDR2 SVGIG (reference sequence). The CDR3 nucleotides are TGTGCCTGCCATCCGGCTAGCGGCAGCACAGATACGCAGTATTTT. Its translation is CACHPASGSTDTQYF.

The rearrangement uses TRBV25-1 and TRBJ2-4, with TRBD2 matching 10 bases. CDR3 length: 16 residues. Per germline, CDR1 MGHDK and CDR2 SYGVNS. The junction had 11 bases not matched to a gene; V was cut back by 5 bases and J by 7 bases. The chain's CDR3 is CASSPRLAGDRNIQYF. In DNA form, the CDR3 reads TGTGCCAGCAGTCCCCGCCTAGCGGGAGATCGTAACATTCAGTACTTC.

This clonotype was detected only a few times. The J gene is TRBJ2-5, the V gene TRBV4-3; D remains unclear. CDR3 length equals 13 residues. Germline values: CDR1 LGHNA, CDR2 YSLEER. V was clipped by 4 bases and J by 0 bases, with 6 bases between them. The CDR3 loop reads CASSPDNQETQYF. CDR3 nucleotides: TGCGCCAGCAGCCCCGATAACCAAGAGACCCAGTACTTC.

This clonotype showed up many times. The CDR3 here is CSVLKLAGEETQYF. CDR3 DNA sequence: TGCAGTGTTCTTAAACTAGCGGGAGAAGAGACCCAGTACTTC. This chain connects TRBV20-1 to TRBJ2-5, with 11 bases identical to TRBD2. This CDR3 is 14 amino acids long. V gave up 7 bases and J gave up 3 bases; unmatched junction bases: 7. CDR1 is DFQATT and CDR2 is SNEGSKA in the germline V gene (reference sequence).

This clonotype was detected many times. The V and J genes are TRBV6-1 and TRBJ1-3; possible D gene TRBD1, 6 bases. With 5 bases removed from V and 0 bases from J, the gap between germline ends came to 14 bases. In germline, CDR1 is MNHNS, CDR2 SASEGT. CDR3 length equals 16 residues. The CDR3 DNA reads as TGTGCCAGCAGTTATGACAGGTTCAGCTCTGGAAACACCATATATTTT. Amino acids: CASSYDRFSSGNTIYF.

This clonotype was seen at least ten times. This chain links TRBV20-1 with TRBJ2-2, with 10 bases fitting TRBD2. The CDR3 spans 14 residues. The trim removed 6 bases at V and 4 bases at J, leaving 5 bases unmatched. The germline gives CDR1 DFQATT, CDR2 SNEGSKA (reference sequence). CDR3 protein: CSAPSGSATGELFF. DNA of the CDR3: TGCAGTGCCCCTAGCGGGAGTGCCACCGGGGAGCTGTTTTTT.

The gene calls are TRBV27 and TRBJ2-7, with 7 bases aligning to TRBD2. Germline loops: CDR1 MNHEY, CDR2 SMNVEV (reference sequence). With 3 bases clipped from V and 0 bases from J, the junction kept 8 bases outside the gene matches. The CDR3 consists of 16 residues. The DNA of the CDR3 is TGTGCCAGCAGTTTTGGGGGGGTGCCGCACTCCTACGAGCAGTACTTC. Amino acid sequence: CASSFGGVPHSYEQYF.

This clonotype came up many times. CDR3 DNA: TGCGCCAGCAGCAAGGGACTAGCGGGGGTTGAGACCCAGTACTTC. Translated, it gives CASSKGLAGVETQYF. The chain employs TRBV5-1 and TRBJ2-5; 14 bases agree with TRBD2. With V trimmed by 4 bases and J by 5 bases, 4 bases remained unmatched. The CDR3 spans 15 residues. Germline V gene sequence: CDR1 SGHRS, CDR2 YFSETQ.

This clonotype came up many times. The V call is TRBV7-8, the J call TRBJ1-5; D is ambiguous. This CDR3 spans 15 amino acids. CDR1 is SGHVS and CDR2 is FQNEAQ in the germline V gene. V gave up 0 bases and J gave up 3 bases, with 9 bases separating them. The CDR3 DNA follows: TGTGCCAGCAGCTTAGCAGGAGGGCCCAATCAGCCCCAGCATTTT. Its protein product is CASSLAGGPNQPQHF.

This clonotype was detected many times. V and J are TRBV30 and TRBJ1-2; D remains ambiguous. The ends were cut back, 2 bases at V and 4 bases at J, with 5 bases in the middle. Germline CDR1 GTSNPN, CDR2 SVGIG (reference sequence). The CDR3 is 11 residues long. The CDR3 is CAWSPIYGYTF. The CDR3 nucleotides are TGTGCCTGGAGTCCAATCTATGGCTACACCTTC.

This clonotype was detected ten times or more. The chain employs TRBV12-3 or TRBV12-4 and TRBJ2-1; D is unclear. The CDR3 is 11 amino acids. With 5 bases removed from V and 9 bases from J, the gap between germline ends came to 8 bases. The CDR3 protein is CASSGPAEQFF. The CDR3 nucleotides are TGTGCCAGCAGTGGTCCGGCTGAGCAGTTCTTC.

Many counts were recorded for this clonotype. This sequence joins TRBV11-2 and TRBJ2-2; TRBD2 matches 8 bases. In germline, CDR1 is SGHAT, CDR2 FQNNGV. This CDR3 region has 18 residues. V shed 5 bases and J 1 base; nucleotides not matched to a gene: 12. The CDR3 is CASSHRGGAVRNTGELFF. The CDR3 bases are TGTGCCAGCAGCCACCGGGGGGGCGCGGTTAGGAACACCGGGGAGCTGTTTTTT.

There are a few counts of this clonotype. The V and J genes are TRBV19 and TRBJ2-1; D may be TRBD2 (8 bases). Trimming cost V 5 bases and J 6 bases, with 29 bases left between them. Per germline, CDR1 LNHDA and CDR2 SQIVND (reference sequence). The CDR3 has 19 residues. For the CDR3, the DNA is TGTGCCAGTAGTCTAAGGGGGCCCCGGGAACTAGCGGCTTCCAATGAGCAGTTCTTC. Translation gives CASSLRGPRELAASNEQFF.

This clonotype was detected ten times or more. The rearrangement joins TRBV5-1 to TRBJ2-1; TRBD2 matches at 10 bases. J gave up 7 bases and V 3 bases, and 7 bases lay outside the gene matches. Per the germline V gene, CDR1 is SGHRS and CDR2 is YFSETQ. CDR3 length equals 15 residues. The CDR3 here is CASSSTAGGGNEQFF. CDR3 in DNA: TGCGCCAGCAGCTCGACAGCGGGAGGGGGGAATGAGCAGTTCTTC. Full variable domain (remainder filled in from reference TRBV5-1 and TRBJ2-1): KAGVTQTPRYLIKTRGQQVTLSCSPISGHRSVSWYQQTPGQGLQFLFEYFSETQRNKGNFPGRFSGRQFSNSRSEMNVSTLELGDSALYLCASSSTAGGGNEQFFGPGTRLTVL.

This clonotype was picked up many times. The V gene is TRBV19, the J gene TRBJ2-1; 7 nucleotides align to TRBD2. V was clipped by 7 bases and J by 3 bases; unmatched bases: 6. The CDR3 runs to 14 residues. Per the germline V gene, CDR1 is LNHDA and CDR2 is SQIVND (reference sequence). The CDR3 DNA is TGTGCCAGTAAACAGGCGGGAGTCTACAATGAGCAGTTCTTC. Its protein is CASKQAGVYNEQFF.

This clonotype was recorded many times. V is TRBV13 and J is TRBJ1-2, with TRBD1 identical over 12 bases. V shed 7 bases, J shed 4 bases, and the junction held 13 bases outside the gene matches. There are 17 residues in the CDR3. Germline-derived CDR1 and CDR2 are PRHDT and FYEKMQ (reference sequence). The CDR3 nucleotides are TGTGCCAGCAAGGGCGGGACAGGGGGCCCCGCTGGCTATGGCTACACCTTC. It codes for CASKGGTGGPAGYGYTF.

This clonotype was observed many times. This sequence joins TRBV6-1 and TRBJ1-1; D remains ambiguous. V lost 4 bases and J lost 7, with 13 bases in between. Per germline, CDR1 MNHNS and CDR2 SASEGT. This CDR3 comprises 13 residues. CDR3 coding DNA: TGTGCCAGCAGTGTGACTGGGGTGGTTGAAGCTTTCTTT. Translated: CASSVTGVVEAFF.

This clonotype showed up many times. The CDR3 coding sequence is TGTGCCACCAGCAGAGTACGGGACATCTCCTACGAGCAGTACTTC. Its translation: CATSRVRDISYEQYF. The chain combines TRBV15 with TRBJ2-7, with D tentatively TRBD1 (6 bases). Germline V gene lookup returns CDR1 LNHNV and CDR2 YYDKDF (reference sequence). V lost 1 base and J 0 bases, leaving 10 bases between the germline ends. The CDR3 length is 15 residues.

This clonotype occurred many times. The chain joins TRBV6-1 to TRBJ2-2, with 7 bases aligning to TRBD2. The CDR3 loop spans 13 amino acids. The V and J ends lost 5 bases and 7 bases, in that order; junction bases with no gene match: 4. CDR1 is MNHNS, CDR2 SASEGT, per germline. The CDR3 spells CASSPWGGGELFF. CDR3 nucleotides: TGTGCCAGCAGTCCTTGGGGGGGCGGGGAGCTGTTTTTT.

This clonotype came up many times. This chain connects TRBV12-3 or TRBV12-4 to TRBJ1-1; D unclear. Trimming left V 2 bases short and J 0 bases short, with 16 bases between. CDR3 length: 17 amino acids. The DNA of the CDR3 is TGTGCCAGCAGTTTATTTGGCTGGGGTGGTTTGAACACTGAAGCTTTCTTT. It specifies CASSLFGWGGLNTEAFF.